The 23 T cell receptor beta chains given below trace back to one sample, sequenced in a study of T cell changes during pregnancy in multiple sclerosis. The method was immunoSEQ multiplex PCR; TCRdb's version includes in-frame clones alone and lacks a portion of them. The data show 35,000 or so clones, over 85% seen once. The sample consisted of CD4+ T cells from peripheral blood mononuclear cells, taken after pregnancy. These receptors all come from a female donor in good health, enrolled as a control in a pregnancy study.

The gene calls are TRBV4-2 and TRBJ2-5; 7 bases are shared with TRBD1. CDR1 and CDR2 from the germline V gene are LGHNA and YNFKEQ. This CDR3 spans 14 amino acids. V lost 0 bases and J lost 2; bases outside the gene matches: 0. CDR3 coding DNA: TGTGCCAGCAGCCAAGACAGGGGGCAAGAGACCCAGTACTTC. Its protein product is CASSQDRGQETQYF.

J is TRBJ1-1 and V is TRBV6-5, with 7 positions matching TRBD1. CDR3 length: 13 amino acids. Germline loops: CDR1 MNHEY, CDR2 SVGAGI. V was clipped by 2 bases and J by 8 bases; unmatched bases: 5. CDR3 DNA sequence: TGTGCCAGCAGTTACCTGACCAGGGGGGAAGCTTTCTTT. Translating it yields CASSYLTRGEAFF.

The chain has TRBV10-2 and TRBJ2-5; TRBD2 matches at 11 bases. Germline trimming cut 5 bases from V and 4 bases from J; bases unmatched to any gene: 12. The CDR3 length is 17 residues. CDR1 is WSHSY and CDR2 is SAAADI in the germline V gene. CDR3 DNA: TGCGCCAGCAGTATAACTAGCGGGAGCGCCCTAGGAGAGACCCAGTACTTC. Protein: CASSITSGSALGETQYF.

V and J are TRBV11-1 and TRBJ2-5; 8 nucleotides match TRBD1. V was pared by 7 bases and J by 5 bases, with 9 bases of the junction left unmatched. CDR3 length equals 14 residues. CDR1 and CDR2 from the germline V gene are SGHAT and FQDESV (reference sequence). CDR3 bases: TGTGCCAGCACGTTCCAGGACAGGGTTGAGACCCAGTACTTC. This gives the protein CASTFQDRVETQYF.

This sequence joins TRBV18 and TRBJ2-1; D perhaps matches TRBD1 (6 bases). Germline-derived CDR1 and CDR2 are KGHSH and LQKENI. The CDR3 has 16 amino acids. The germline V and J ends were trimmed by 11 bases and 5 bases, with 25 bases remaining between them. DNA of the CDR3: TGTGCCGTCGCGAGGGGGTCGACAACACTTAACAATGAGCAGTTCTTC. This translates into CAVARGSTTLNNEQFF.

The chain has TRBV4-1 and TRBJ1-5, with 8 bases lining up with TRBD1. With 0 bases clipped from V and 5 bases from J, the junction kept 9 bases outside the gene matches. There are 17 residues in the CDR3. CDR1 MGHRA and CDR2 YSYEKL come from the germline V gene. The CDR3 DNA is TGCGCCAGCAGCCAAGATGAGGGACAGGTCCCTTATCAGCCCCAGCATTTT. This sequence encodes CASSQDEGQVPYQPQHF.

The V call is TRBV6-5, the J call TRBJ1-4; TRBD1 agrees at 7 bases. Per germline, CDR1 MNHEY and CDR2 SVGAGI. V trimming: 6 bases; J trimming: 6 bases; junction bases outside the gene matches: 10. There are 15 residues in the CDR3. The CDR3 region has the DNA TGTGCCAGCAGCTCAGACAGGGATGCGGATGAAAAACTGTTTTTT. It is translated as CASSSDRDADEKLFF.

The J gene is TRBJ2-1, the V gene TRBV28; 7 bases align to TRBD2. Germline trimming cut 0 bases from V and 4 bases from J; bases unmatched to any gene: 3. There are 15 residues in the CDR3. In germline, CDR1 is MDHEN, CDR2 SYDVKM. This chain's CDR3 is CASSLWRESYNEQFF. The CDR3 nucleotides read TGTGCCAGCAGTTTATGGCGGGAGTCGTACAATGAGCAGTTCTTC. The variable domain in full, completed from reference TRBV28 and TRBJ2-1, reads DVKVTQSSRYLVKRTGEKVFLECVQDMDHENMFWYRQDPGLGLRLIYFSYDVKMKEKGDIPEGYSVSREKKERFSLILESASTNQTSMYLCASSLWRESYNEQFFGPGTRLTVL.

The chain links TRBV14 to TRBJ2-1, with D perhaps matching TRBD1 (5 bases). Germline CDR1 is SGHDN and CDR2 is FVKESK. The CDR3 covers 14 residues. The V and J ends lost 1 base and 7 bases respectively, with 11 bases between them. This CDR3 is CASSQVGPLNEQFF. The CDR3 DNA reads TGTGCCAGCAGCCAAGTGGGGCCATTGAATGAGCAGTTCTTC. Drawing the rest from reference TRBV14 and TRBJ2-1, the complete variable domain is EAGVTQFPSHSVIEKGQTVTLRCDPISGHDNLYWYRRVMGKEIKFLLHFVKESKQDESGMPNNRFLAERTGGTYSTLKVQPAELEDSGVYFCASSQVGPLNEQFFGPGTRLTVL.

The sample holds a few counts of this clone. V and J are TRBV29-1 and TRBJ1-1, with a tentative D call TRBD1 (5 bases). Germline-derived CDR1 and CDR2 are SQVTM and ANQGSEA. Between the trimmed V and J ends, which lost 4 bases and 4 bases, there was a span of 16 bases. The CDR3 length is 14 residues. CDR3 nucleotides: TGCAGCGTTGTTAGGCAGGGAATTGGCACTGAAGCTTTCTTT. This translates into CSVVRQGIGTEAFF.

The genes are TRBV18 and TRBJ1-2; the match to TRBD1 covers 7 bases. Germline values: CDR1 KGHSH, CDR2 LQKENI. J gave up 8 bases and V 1 base, and 4 bases lay outside the gene matches. CDR3 length: 13 amino acids. The CDR3: CASSPRQGKGYTF. CDR3 sequence (DNA): TGTGCCAGCTCACCACGACAGGGTAAAGGCTACACCTTC.

The V and J genes are TRBV28 and TRBJ2-7, with 10 bases lining up with TRBD1. Germline trimming cut 7 bases from V and 4 bases from J; bases unmatched to any gene: 10. The CDR3 loop spans 15 amino acids. Germline CDR1 MDHEN, CDR2 SYDVKM. The CDR3 is CASTSSPGQGYEQYF. The CDR3 DNA reads as TGTGCCAGCACCTCCTCGCCGGGACAGGGGTACGAGCAGTACTTC.

The chain combines TRBV5-6 with TRBJ2-2; 11 bases are a match to TRBD2. Germline assignment: CDR1 SGHDT and CDR2 YYEEEE. This CDR3 region has 15 residues. After removal of 4 bases from V and 5 bases from J, the junction contained 4 bases not matched to a gene. In DNA, the CDR3 is TGTGCCAGCAGCATTAGCGGGAGGGCGACCGGGGAGCTGTTTTTT. Its protein is CASSISGRATGELFF.

The CDR3 DNA is TGTGCCAGCAGCTTAGCGAAAGGGGACTTCATTCCCCTCCACTTT. This encodes CASSLAKGDFIPLHF. The chain combines TRBV7-2 with TRBJ1-6; a possible D gene is TRBD1 (5 bases). Trimming cost V 0 bases and J 13 bases, with 16 bases left between them. This CDR3 spans 15 amino acids. Germline CDR1 and CDR2: SGHTA and FQGNSA.

By sample fraction, this clone is medium-sized. The rearrangement links TRBV2 to TRBJ2-7, with unresolved D. CDR3 length: 13 amino acids. Trimming pared 5 bases from V and 3 bases from J, leaving 11 bases between. Germline V gives CDR1 SNHLY, CDR2 FYNNEI. CDR3 coding DNA: TGTGCCAGCAGTAAGCCGTTCGACTACGAGCAGTACTTC. Translated, it gives CASSKPFDYEQYF.

DNA of the CDR3: TGTGCCAGCCCCAGGACAGGGTGGTTGACTGAAGCTTTCTTT. This encodes CASPRTGWLTEAFF. The rearrangement joins TRBV21-1 to TRBJ1-1; TRBD1 is taken as the D call from the table, unchecked against the DNA. TRBV21-1 is deemed a pseudogene. This CDR3 is built from 14 residues.

CDR3 nucleotide sequence: TGCGCCAGCAGCCAAGATCAGGCGGGGAGGGTCACAGATACGCAGTATTTT. It encodes CASSQDQAGRVTDTQYF. V is TRBV4-1 and J is TRBJ2-3; 7 bases match TRBD2. CDR3 length equals 17 residues. V shed 0 bases, J shed 2 bases, and the junction held 8 bases outside the gene matches. Germline V gene sequence: CDR1 MGHRA, CDR2 YSYEKL.

The chain carries TRBV5-1 and TRBJ2-5; 11 nucleotides agree with TRBD2. Trimming removed 4 bases from V and 0 bases from J; junction bases left unmatched: 5. The CDR3 has 16 residues. Germline V gene data show CDR1 as SGHRS and CDR2 as YFSETQ. The CDR3 here is CASSPGTSGYQETQYF. Here the CDR3 DNA reads TGCGCCAGCAGCCCCGGGACTAGCGGATACCAAGAGACCCAGTACTTC.

The count of this clone is one. This rearrangement joins TRBV19 to TRBJ1-2; 7 bases are shared with TRBD1. From germline, CDR1 is LNHDA and CDR2 SQIVND (reference sequence). V dropped 6 bases and J dropped 8; count of bases not matched to a gene: 18. This CDR3 has 16 residues. The CDR3 nucleotides are TGTGCCAGTAGCCAAGACAGGGTCGTATCGGGTCGGGGCTACACCTTC. This encodes CASSQDRVVSGRGYTF.

V gene TRBV28 combines with J gene TRBJ2-7; 9 bases line up with TRBD2. The CDR3 loop spans 16 amino acids. Germline lookup yields CDR1 MDHEN and CDR2 SYDVKM. The junction had 13 bases not matched to a gene; V was cut back by 5 bases and J by 5 bases. As DNA, the CDR3 is TGTGCCAGCAGTCCCCATACTCCGGGACTAGCCCACGAGCAGTACTTC. Its translation is CASSPHTPGLAHEQYF.

This chain joins TRBV4-1 and TRBJ2-3; TRBD2 matches 7 bases. From germline, CDR1 is MGHRA and CDR2 YSYEKL. Trimming cost V 0 bases and J 5 bases; bases outside gene matches: 17. This CDR3 has 19 amino acids. CDR3 sequence (DNA): TGCGCCAGCAGCCAAGATGGTTGGGCTAGCGGCAAACTAGGAGATACGCAGTATTTT. Its protein product is CASSQDGWASGKLGDTQYF.

The V gene is TRBV6-5, the J gene TRBJ2-3; TRBD2 matches 14 bases. The CDR3 runs to 15 residues. With 8 bases clipped from V and 4 bases from J, the junction kept 5 bases outside the gene matches. Germline V gene data show CDR1 as MNHEY and CDR2 as SVGAGI. Here the CDR3 reads CASGRLAGGPDTQYF. The CDR3 DNA reads TGTGCCAGCGGGAGACTAGCGGGGGGGCCAGATACGCAGTATTTT.

The chain uses TRBV5-1 and TRBJ2-5; TRBD2 might be the D (6 bases). The germline V gene encodes CDR1 SGHRS and CDR2 YFSETQ. The CDR3 loop spans 13 amino acids. Trimming removed 4 bases at V and 10 bases at J, with 17 bases between. The CDR3, as DNA: TGCGCCAGCAGCCAGGACCTGCGGGGAGGCCAGTACTTC. Protein sequence: CASSQDLRGGQYF.